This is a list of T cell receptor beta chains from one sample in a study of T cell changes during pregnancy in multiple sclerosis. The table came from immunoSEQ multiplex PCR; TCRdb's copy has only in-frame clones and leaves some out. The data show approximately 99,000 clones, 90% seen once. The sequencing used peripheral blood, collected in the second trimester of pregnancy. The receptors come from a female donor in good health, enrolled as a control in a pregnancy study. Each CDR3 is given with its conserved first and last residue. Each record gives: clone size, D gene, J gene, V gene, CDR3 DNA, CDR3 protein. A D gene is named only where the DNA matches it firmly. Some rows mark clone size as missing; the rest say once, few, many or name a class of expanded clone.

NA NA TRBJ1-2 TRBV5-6 TGTGCCAGCAGCTCGGGCACTCCGGGACACCGGCTCTTGTATGGCTACACCTTC CASSSGTPGHRLLYGYTF
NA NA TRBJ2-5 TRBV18 TGTGCCAGCTCACAATCTCAGGGTCCGGGAGAGACCCAGTACTTC CASSQSQGPGETQYF
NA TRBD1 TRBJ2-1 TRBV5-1 TGCGCCAGCAGCTTGGACAGGGGGCAGGGGAATGAGCAGTTCTTC CASSLDRGQGNEQFF
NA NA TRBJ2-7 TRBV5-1 TGCGCCAGCAGCTGGGATGGGGCCACCTACGAGCAGTACTTC CASSWDGATYEQYF
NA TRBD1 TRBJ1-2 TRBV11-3 TGTGCCAGCAGCAACAGGGGGTACGATGGCTACACCTTC CASSNRGYDGYTF
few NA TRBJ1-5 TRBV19 TGTGCCAGTAGTATCCCCAATGGACAGATGAATCAGCCCCAGCATTTT CASSIPNGQMNQPQHF
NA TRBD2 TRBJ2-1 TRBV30 TGTGCCTGGAGTGGGAGTAGGACTAGCGGGGGGAGCTCCTACAATGAGCAGTTCTTC CAWSGSRTSGGSSYNEQFF
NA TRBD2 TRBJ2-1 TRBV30 TGTGCCTGGAGTTTCGGCGGGAGGATTTACAATGAGCAGTTCTTC CAWSFGGRIYNEQFF
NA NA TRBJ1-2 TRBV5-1 TGCGCCAGCAGCTTGGACAGCAACTATGGCTACACCTTC CASSLDSNYGYTF
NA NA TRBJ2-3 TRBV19 TGTGCCAGTAGGAGACTCGACGGATATAGCACAGATACGCAGTATTTT CASRRLDGYSTDTQYF
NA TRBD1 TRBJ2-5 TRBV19 TGTGCCAGTAGTGGCCAGGGGGCAGAGACCCAGTACTTC CASSGQGAETQYF
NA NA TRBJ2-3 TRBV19 TGTGCCAGTAGTATATACGGGGGAAGCACAGATACGCAGTATTTT CASSIYGGSTDTQYF
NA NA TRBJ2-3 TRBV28 TGTGCCAGCAGTGCTGACTATCTAGGTGCTACGCAGTATTTT CASSADYLGATQYF
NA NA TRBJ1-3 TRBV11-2 TGTGCCAGCAGCCCCGGGACAATCGGAAACACCATATATTTT CASSPGTIGNTIYF
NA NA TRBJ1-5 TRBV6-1 TGTGCCAGCAGTGAAGAGTGGGGGAGGGACCATCAGCCCCAGCATTTT CASSEEWGRDHQPQHF
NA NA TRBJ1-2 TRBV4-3 TGCGCCAGCAGCCAGGAGGACGGCTTCTATGGCTACACCTTC CASSQEDGFYGYTF
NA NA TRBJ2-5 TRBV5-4 TGTGCCAGCAGCAACAGGACCCCCCGGGAGACCCAGTACTTC CASSNRTPRETQYF
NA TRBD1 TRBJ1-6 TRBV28 TGTGCCAGCAGCCGAGGGACAGACTACTCACCCCTCCACTTT CASSRGTDYSPLHF
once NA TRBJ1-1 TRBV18 TGTGCCAGTCAACAGGAGCTGAACACTGAAGCTTTCTTT CASQQELNTEAFF
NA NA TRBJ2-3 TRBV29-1 TGCAGCGTTGCCAGGGGTCGGACAGATACGCAGTATTTT CSVARGRTDTQYF
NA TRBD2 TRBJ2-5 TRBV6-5 TGTGCCAGCACCCGGGAGGGGGGGGGCCGGGAGACCCAGTACTTC CASTREGGGRETQYF
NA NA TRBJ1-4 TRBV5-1 TGCGCCAGCAGCCTGGGTGCAGGTAAAGAAAAACTGTTTTTT CASSLGAGKEKLFF
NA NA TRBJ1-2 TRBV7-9 TGTGCCAGCAGCTTAAGGGAGGGCTACACCTTC CASSLREGYTF
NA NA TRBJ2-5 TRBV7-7 TGTGCCAGCAGCTTAGACCCCTCCGAGGGGGAAGAAGAGACCCAGTACTTC CASSLDPSEGEEETQYF
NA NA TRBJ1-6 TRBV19 TGTGCCAGTAGGGACAGCTCCTATAATTCACCCCTCCACTTT CASRDSSYNSPLHF
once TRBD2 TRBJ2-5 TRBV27 TGTGCCAGCAGTCCAAGGACTAGCGGGGGGGATAAAGAGACCCAGTACTTC CASSPRTSGGDKETQYF
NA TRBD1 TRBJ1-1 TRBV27 TGTGCCAGCAGTTTATCAAACAGGGGAGTGGGGGCTTTCTTT CASSLSNRGVGAFF
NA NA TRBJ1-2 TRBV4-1 TGCGCCAGCAGCCCCCTCAGGGGCCAGGCCGGCTACACCTTC CASSPLRGQAGYTF
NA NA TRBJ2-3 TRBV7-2 TGTGCCAGCAGCTCCCCAAGACTAGTCCAAGCAGATACGCAGTATTTT CASSSPRLVQADTQYF
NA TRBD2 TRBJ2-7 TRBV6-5 TGTGCCAGCAGTAGACTAGCGGGCTACGAGCAGTACTTC CASSRLAGYEQYF
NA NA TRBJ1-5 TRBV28 TGTGCCAGCAGCGGAGGGGAATTGAGTCAGCCCCAGCATTTT CASSGGELSQPQHF
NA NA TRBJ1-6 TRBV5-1 TGCGCCAGCAGCGAGTACAGGTCGGGTAATTCACCCCTCCACTTT CASSEYRSGNSPLHF
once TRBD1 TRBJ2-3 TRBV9 TGTGCCAGCAGCGTAGTAGGGGGCGCTGGTACAGATACGCAGTATTTT CASSVVGGAGTDTQYF
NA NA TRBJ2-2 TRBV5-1 TGCGCCAGCAGCTTGAGCCCGAACACCGGGGAGCTGTTTTTT CASSLSPNTGELFF
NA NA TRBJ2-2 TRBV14 TGTGCCAGCCGTGCGGGGAGCCCCACCGGGGAGCTGTTTTTT CASRAGSPTGELFF
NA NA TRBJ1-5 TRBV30 TGTGCCTGGAGTACGACGCTACCCGGGGGGCCCCAGCATTTT CAWSTTLPGGPQHF
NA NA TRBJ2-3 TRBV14 TGTGCCAGCAGCCAAGACCCCTGGGGGCCCCCTACAGATACGCAGTATTTT CASSQDPWGPPTDTQYF
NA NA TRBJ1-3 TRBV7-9 TGTGCCAGCAGCGCACCAGGGGACCCGGACACCATATATTTT CASSAPGDPDTIYF
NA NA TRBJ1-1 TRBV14 TGTGCCAGCAGCCAAGTCTGGGGGGGTCGAACTGAAGCTTTCTTT CASSQVWGGRTEAFF
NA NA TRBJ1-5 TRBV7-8 TGTGCCAGCAGCTTAGTACTGGGAGGGGTCGATCAGCCCCAGCATTTT CASSLVLGGVDQPQHF
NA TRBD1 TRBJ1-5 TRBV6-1 TGTGCCAGCAGTCAAGACCGGGACAGCCAATATAGCAATCAGCCCCAGCATTTT CASSQDRDSQYSNQPQHF
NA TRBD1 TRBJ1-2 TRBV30 TGTGCTTGGGGACAGGGGGCTCGGGGCTACACCTTC CAWGQGARGYTF
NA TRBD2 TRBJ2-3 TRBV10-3 TGTGCCATCAGAAAACTAGCGGGGGACACAGATACGCAGTATTTT CAIRKLAGDTDTQYF
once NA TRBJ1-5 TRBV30 TGTGCCTGGAGTCCCATCTCTTACATTCAGCCCCAGCATTTT CAWSPISYIQPQHF
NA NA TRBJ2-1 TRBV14 TGTGCCAGCAGCCCATCCCACAATGAGCAGTTCTTC CASSPSHNEQFF
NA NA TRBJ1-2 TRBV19 TGTGCCAGTAGTGACGTCTCTGCCAGACATTATGGCTACACCTTC CASSDVSARHYGYTF
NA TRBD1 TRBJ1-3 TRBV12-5 TGTGCTAGTGGTTTGGCGAGGACAGGGTCTGGAAACACCATATATTTT CASGLARTGSGNTIYF
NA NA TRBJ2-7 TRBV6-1 TGTGCCAGCAGTGAAGTTACAGGGACCCTCGTCCTCAGCTCCTACGAGCAGTACTTC CASSEVTGTLVLSSYEQYF
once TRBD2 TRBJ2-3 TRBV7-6 TGTGCCAGCAGCCCCAGCGGGAATACTGGTACGCAGTATTTT CASSPSGNTGTQYF
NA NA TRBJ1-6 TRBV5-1 TGCGCCAGCAGGGCGGGATCGGGGCTGAGCTCCTATAATTCACCCCTCCACTTT CASRAGSGLSSYNSPLHF
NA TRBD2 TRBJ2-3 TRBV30 TGTGCCTGGTCAACTAGCGGGATTTTGACAGATACGCAGTATTTT CAWSTSGILTDTQYF
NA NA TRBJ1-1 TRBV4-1 TGCGCCAGCAGCCAATCCGGGTCTGAAGCTTTCTTT CASSQSGSEAFF
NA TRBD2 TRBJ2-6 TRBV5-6 TGTGCCAGCAGCTTGGTCGGGGGGGCGGCTGGGGCCAACGTCCTGACTTTC CASSLVGGAAGANVLTF